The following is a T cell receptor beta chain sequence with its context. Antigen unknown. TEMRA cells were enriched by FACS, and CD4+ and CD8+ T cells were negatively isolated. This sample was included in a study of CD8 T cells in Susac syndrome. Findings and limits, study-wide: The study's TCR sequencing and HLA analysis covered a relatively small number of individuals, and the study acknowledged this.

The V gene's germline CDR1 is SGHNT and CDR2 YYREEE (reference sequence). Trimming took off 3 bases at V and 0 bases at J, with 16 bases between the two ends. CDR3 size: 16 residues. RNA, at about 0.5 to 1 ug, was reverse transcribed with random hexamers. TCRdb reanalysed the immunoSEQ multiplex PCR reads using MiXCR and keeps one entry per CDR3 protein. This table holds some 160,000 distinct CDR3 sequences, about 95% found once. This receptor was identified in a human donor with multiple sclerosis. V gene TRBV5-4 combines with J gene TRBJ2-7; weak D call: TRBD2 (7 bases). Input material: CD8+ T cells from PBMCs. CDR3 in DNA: TGTGCCAGCAGCTCCGAGGGGGGGAGCCCCTCCTACGAGCAGTACTTC. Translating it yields CASSSEGGSPSYEQYF.